Described below is a single T cell receptor beta chain sequence and its context. The data originate from a study of blood T cell repertoires in COVID-19. One Seattle source followed patients from active infection through their disease course. The CDR3 runs 15 residues. V lost 2 bases, J lost 8 bases, and 9 bases stayed unmatched. The germline CDR1 and CDR2 sequences are MRHNA and SNTAGT. Original data processing: Amplification from reference gene primers served as the basis for estimated nucleated cell counts. Repertoires were generated with immunoSEQ multiplex PCR, while TCRdb's copy carries only in-frame clones and drops some. The DNA was the basis for D and trimming; V, J and clone size are from that table. The sample lists 60,000 to 65,000 clones, 65% to 90% occurring once.

Sequences were obtained from peripheral blood. The chain uses TRBV6-4 and TRBJ2-1; 7 positions match TRBD1. This receptor was obtained from a middle-aged man with COVID-19, enrolled during active disease. The DNA of the CDR3 is TGTGCCAGCAGTGACACCTCGACAGGGCCGGATGAGCAGTTCTTC. Translating gives CASSDTSTGPDEQFF.